This T cell receptor (beta chain) was observed in a study of CD8 T cells in Susac syndrome. Reverse transcription of roughly 0.45 to 1 ug RNA was performed with random hexamers. It was immunoSEQ multiplex PCR that amplified TCR beta CDR3 across 54 Vbeta and 13 Jbeta. Each CDR3 protein gets one entry after TCRdb re-called the immunoSEQ multiplex PCR reads with MiXCR. The data contain approximately 160,000 distinct CDR3 sequences, 95% to 97% of them singletons. Sequencing of TCR beta was performed on blood CD8+ T cells and on blood CD4+ T cells. Findings of the study overall: The CD4+ T cell repertoires in Susac syndrome did not show any clonal expansion.

This CDR3 is 15 amino acids long. With 3 bases clipped from V and 4 bases from J, the junction kept 8 bases outside the gene matches. CDR1 SGHTA and CDR2 FQGNSA come from the germline V gene. A word on this clonotype: As yet, its antigen is unknown.

The V call is TRBV7-2, the J call TRBJ2-5; the match to TRBD2 covers 7 bases. The source material was CD4+ T cells from PBMCs. This clonotype was obtained from a human donor with Susac syndrome. CDR3 amino acids: CASSFNGGGSETQYF. The CDR3 DNA follows: TGTGCCAGCAGCTTTAATGGGGGGGGTTCAGAGACCCAGTACTTC.